This is a list of T cell receptor beta chains from one sample in a study of blood T cell repertoires in COVID-19. The data were produced by immunoSEQ multiplex PCR, yet TCRdb's version contains in-frame clones alone and is incomplete. Altogether about 160,000 clones are present, around four fifths being singletons, with the ten largest covering approximately 10%. Sequencing input: peripheral blood. These receptors came from a human donor in a cohort sampled during active COVID-19. The CDR3 runs from the conserved cysteine through the conserved F or W. A D gene is named only where the DNA matches it firmly. Size tells how often a clone was seen (once, few, many) or the class of an expanded clone, and some rows leave it out.

>TRBD2|TRBJ2-1|TRBV27|-
CASSLRSSGTAGYNEQFF
TGTGCCAGCAGTTTGCGTTCCTCAGGCACAGCGGGGTACAATGAGCAGTTCTTC
>-|TRBJ2-1|TRBV7-6|-
CASSSPRGQHNEQFF
TGTGCCAGCAGCTCCCCCCGAGGACAGCACAATGAGCAGTTCTTC
>TRBD1|TRBJ1-1|TRBV6-5|-
CASTPGTGWNTEAFF
TGTGCCAGCACCCCCGGGACAGGGTGGAACACTGAAGCTTTCTTT
>-|TRBJ2-2|TRBV5-1|once
CASTVLGGHGELFF
TGCGCCAGCACCGTACTCGGGGGGCACGGGGAGCTGTTTTTT
>-|TRBJ2-3|TRBV29-1|-
CSVERATDTQYF
TGCAGCGTTGAGCGGGCCACAGATACGCAGTATTTT
>-|TRBJ1-2|TRBV3-1/TRBV3-2|-
CASSHRASSGYTF
TGTGCCAGCAGCCATCGTGCTTCCAGTGGCTACACCTTC
>-|TRBJ1-3|TRBV2|few
CASSEAVLSSGNTIYF
TGTGCCAGCAGTGAAGCGGTCCTCAGCTCTGGAAACACCATATATTTT
>TRBD2|TRBJ2-7|TRBV30|-
CAWSFTSGREQYF
TGTGCCTGGAGTTTTACTAGCGGGAGGGAGCAGTACTTC
>-|TRBJ1-5|TRBV5-5|-
CASSRQGPGNQPQHF
TGTGCCAGCAGCCGGCAGGGGCCGGGCAATCAGCCCCAGCATTTT
>TRBD2|TRBJ2-1|TRBV27|-
CASSPSGRGYNEQFF
TGTGCCAGCAGTCCTAGCGGGCGGGGGTACAATGAGCAGTTCTTC
>TRBD1|TRBJ2-7|TRBV4-1|-
CASSQDGVTGALPNYEQYF
TGCGCCAGCAGCCAAGATGGGGTGACAGGGGCCCTCCCCAATTACGAGCAGTACTTC
>TRBD1|TRBJ1-1|TRBV7-2|-
CASSPRTGGGTEAFF
TGTGCCAGCAGCCCAAGGACAGGAGGGGGGACTGAAGCTTTCTTT
>-|TRBJ2-7|TRBV9|-
CASSPSSGVWEQYF
TGTGCCAGCAGCCCCTCCTCAGGGGTTTGGGAGCAGTACTTC
>TRBD2|TRBJ2-1|TRBV7-3|-
CASSLAGTSYEQFF
TGTGCCAGCAGCTTAGCCGGGACTAGCTATGAGCAGTTCTTC
>-|TRBJ2-2|TRBV5-1|-
CASSQGTSSGELFF
TGCGCCAGCAGCCAGGGGACATCCTCCGGGGAGCTGTTTTTT
>-|TRBJ2-7|TRBV4-1|once
CASSQETRNSYEQYF
TGCGCCAGCAGCCAAGAAACTCGCAACTCCTACGAGCAGTACTTC